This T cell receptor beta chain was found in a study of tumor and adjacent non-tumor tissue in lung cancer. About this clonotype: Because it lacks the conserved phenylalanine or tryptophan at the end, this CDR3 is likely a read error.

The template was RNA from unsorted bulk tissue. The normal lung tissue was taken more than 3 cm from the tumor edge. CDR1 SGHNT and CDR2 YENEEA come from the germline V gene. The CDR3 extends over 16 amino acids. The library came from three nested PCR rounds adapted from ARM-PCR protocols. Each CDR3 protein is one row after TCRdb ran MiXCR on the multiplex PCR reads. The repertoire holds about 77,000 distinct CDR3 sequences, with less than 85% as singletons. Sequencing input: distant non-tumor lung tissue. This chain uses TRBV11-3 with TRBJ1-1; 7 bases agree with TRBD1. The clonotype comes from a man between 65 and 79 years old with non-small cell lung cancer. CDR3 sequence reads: CASSFRDRTLTTEAFL. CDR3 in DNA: TGCGCCAGTAGCTTCCGGGACAGAACCCTGACCACTGAAGCTTTCTTG.